The 18 T cell receptor beta chains below all came from one sample that was sequenced in a study of cytomegalovirus exposure and HLA in healthy donors. Amplification used 60 Vbeta primers and 13 Jbeta primers. Using immunoSEQ multiplex PCR, the repertoire was profiled, and TCRdb retains in-frame clones only, with some absent. The sample comprises approximately 64,000 clones, 60% to 85% of which are singletons, and 4% to 5.5% rests with the top ten. The sequencing input was PBMCs. Receptors originate from a male donor in good health and CMV-seropositive.

The chain is built from TRBV25-1 and TRBJ1-1; TRBD1 matches at 7 bases. The CDR3 length is 14 residues. Trimming cost V 5 bases and J 1 base; bases outside gene matches: 4. Per germline, CDR1 MGHDK and CDR2 SYGVNS. The CDR3 is CASSRGQRNTEAFF. The CDR3, as DNA: TGTGCCAGCAGTAGGGGACAGAGGAACACTGAAGCTTTCTTT.

This clone was counted once. The gene calls are TRBV10-1 and TRBJ1-5, with D hard to call. The V end was cut by 6 bases, the J end by 0 bases, with 12 bases between. The length of the CDR3 is 15 residues. Germline V gene lookup returns CDR1 WNHNN and CDR2 SYGVQD (reference sequence). CDR3 residues: CASRPRGDSNQPQHF. For the CDR3, the DNA is TGCGCCAGCAGGCCCCGGGGAGATAGCAATCAGCCCCAGCATTTT.

This clone has more than one count but fewer than ten. The rearrangement links TRBV4-3 to TRBJ1-4; 11 nucleotides agree with TRBD1. The CDR3 contains 17 residues. The V gene end was trimmed by 1 base and the J gene end by 8 bases; junction bases not matched to a gene: 9. Germline CDR1 and CDR2: LGHNA and YSLEER. The CDR3 sequence: CASSQGTGGVLGEKLFF. The CDR3 coding sequence is TGCGCCAGCAGCCAAGGGACAGGGGGCGTGTTGGGGGAAAAACTGTTTTTT.

The genes are TRBV7-2 and TRBJ2-5; 8 bases are a match to TRBD2. CDR1 SGHTA and CDR2 FQGNSA come from the germline V gene. Losses at the gene ends were 1 base for V and 1 base for J; bases not matched to a gene: 2. This CDR3 is built from 15 residues. For the CDR3, the DNA is TGTGCCAGCAGCTTAGGCAGCGGGGGCCAAGAGACCCAGTACTTC. It yields the protein CASSLGSGGQETQYF.

The chain employs TRBV9 and TRBJ2-3; TRBD2 might be the D (6 bases). The germline V and J ends were trimmed by 3 bases and 7 bases, with 12 bases remaining between them. Per the germline V gene, CDR1 is SGDLS and CDR2 is YYNGEE. The CDR3 consists of 13 residues. CDR3 DNA: TGTGCCAGCAGCGAGGGGACTGTTCATACGCAGTATTTT. Translating it yields CASSEGTVHTQYF.

Remarks on this clone: The same CDR3 also results from other DNA sequences found in this sample. CDR3 bases: TGCGCCAGCAGCTTGGGGACTGGAACCTACGAGCAGTACTTC. It specifies CASSLGTGTYEQYF. This chain links TRBV5-1 with TRBJ2-7, with a possible D match to TRBD2 (5 bases). The CDR3 length is 14 residues. Trimming removed 0 bases from V and 2 bases from J, with 9 bases in between. The germline V gene encodes CDR1 SGHRS and CDR2 YFSETQ.

The rearrangement joins TRBV7-9 to TRBJ1-2; D may be TRBD1 (5 bases). Deletions cut 0 bases from V and 3 bases from J, with 14 bases between. Germline V gene lookup returns CDR1 SEHNR and CDR2 FQNEAQ (reference sequence). The CDR3 contains 16 residues. CDR3 nucleotides: TGTGCCAGCAGCTTAGCCCAACGGAGGGGCGACTATGGCTACACCTTC. Its protein is CASSLAQRRGDYGYTF.

The chain joins TRBV7-3 to TRBJ2-3; D is undetermined. This CDR3 has 12 amino acids. V lost 5 bases, J lost 6 bases, and 9 bases lay in between. CDR1 SGHTA and CDR2 FQGTGA come from the germline V gene. CDR3 protein: CASSQYGDTQYF. The CDR3, as DNA: TGTGCCAGCAGCCAATACGGGGATACGCAGTATTTT.

The chain uses TRBV10-3 and TRBJ2-3; D may be TRBD1 (6 bases). This CDR3 contains 14 residues. CDR1 is ENHRY and CDR2 is SYGVKD in the germline V gene. V lost 3 bases and J 4 bases, leaving 11 bases between the germline ends. CDR3 sequence: CAISDGGGPDTQYF. The DNA for the CDR3 is TGTGCCATCAGTGATGGGGGCGGCCCAGATACGCAGTATTTT.

The rearrangement links TRBV18 to TRBJ1-5, with D uncertain. CDR3 length: 14 residues. Germline V lookup: CDR1 KGHSH, CDR2 LQKENI. V lost 3 bases and J 1 base, leaving 7 bases between the germline ends. The CDR3 sequence is CASSPELSNQPQHF. In DNA form, the CDR3 reads TGTGCCAGCTCACCGGAGCTAAGCAATCAGCCCCAGCATTTT.

The J gene is TRBJ2-7, the V gene TRBV6-1; TRBD1 agrees at 7 bases. CDR1 and CDR2 from the germline V gene are MNHNS and SASEGT. The CDR3 consists of 15 residues. The trim removed 0 bases at V and 3 bases at J, leaving 5 bases unmatched. The CDR3 region has the DNA TGTGCCAGCAGTGAAGCACTAGGACAGGACTACGAGCAGTACTTC. Translating gives CASSEALGQDYEQYF.

The V call is TRBV15, the J call TRBJ2-3; the D is unclear. The CDR3 is 14 amino acids. CDR1 and CDR2 (germline): LNHNV, YYDKDF (reference sequence). The germline V and J ends were trimmed by 0 bases and 6 bases, with 10 bases remaining between them. The CDR3, as DNA: TGTGCCACCAGCAGAGACCAAAAGCTGGATACGCAGTATTTT. Translation: CATSRDQKLDTQYF.

This chain uses TRBV2 with TRBJ1-6, with 8 bases that match TRBD1. The junction had 11 bases not matched to a gene; V was cut back by 7 bases and J by 12 bases. The CDR3 extends over 14 amino acids. Germline V gene lookup returns CDR1 SNHLY and CDR2 FYNNEI. CDR3 in DNA: TGTGCCAGCACTCAGGGACAGGCCGATAGACCCCTCCACTTT. This gives the protein CASTQGQADRPLHF.

The chain links TRBV5-4 to TRBJ2-5, with TRBD2 matching 7 bases. The J call may be in error: the DNA end matches TRBJ2-7 better. This CDR3 contains 14 residues. Looked up from germline, CDR1 is SGHNT and CDR2 is YYREEE (reference sequence). CDR3 loop: CASSSEGSGREQYF. The CDR3 DNA sequence: TGTGCCAGCAGCTCCGAGGGTAGCGGGCGCGAGCAGTACTTC.

V gene TRBV6-1 combines with J gene TRBJ1-6; D not resolved. Trimming pared 1 base from V and 9 bases from J, leaving 7 bases between. This CDR3 has 13 residues. Germline assignment: CDR1 MNHNS and CDR2 SASEGT. CDR3 sequence (DNA): TGTGCCAGCAGTGAAGAGGAGGTTTCACCCCTCCACTTT. It codes for CASSEEEVSPLHF.

Only one count was recorded for this clone. This chain links TRBV6-1 with TRBJ2-2; possible D gene TRBD1, 6 bases. V lost 8 bases to trimming and J lost 1 base, with 11 bases between them. Germline V CDR1 and CDR2: MNHNS, SASEGT. This CDR3 is 14 amino acids long. For the CDR3, the DNA is TGTGCCAGCCGGGGACACCTGAACACCGGGGAGCTGTTTTTT. Translating gives CASRGHLNTGELFF.

This rearrangement joins TRBV13 to TRBJ1-1; 7 bases map to TRBD1. CDR3 length equals 18 residues. Germline trimming cut 5 bases from V and 4 bases from J; bases unmatched to any gene: 19. In germline, CDR1 is PRHDT, CDR2 FYEKMQ (reference sequence). CDR3 DNA sequence: TGTGCCAGCAGCAACTTCCGGGACAGCACTCTTATCCCCACTGAAGCTTTCTTT. As protein: CASSNFRDSTLIPTEAFF.

This clone was seen once. The rearrangement uses TRBV6-5 and TRBJ2-3; D ambiguous. The V and J ends lost 7 bases and 0 bases respectively, with 8 bases between them. The CDR3 covers 13 residues. Germline values: CDR1 MNHEY, CDR2 SVGAGI. The CDR3 nucleotides read TGTGCCAGCACCCGTATTAGCACAGATACGCAGTATTTT. Translation gives CASTRISTDTQYF.